The 26 T cell receptor beta chains listed next were all sequenced from one sample in a study of shared clonotypes between healthy human individuals. The data were produced by immunoSEQ multiplex PCR, yet TCRdb's version contains in-frame clones alone and is incomplete. The data contain about 1 million clones, around 74% of them seen just once; the ten biggest clones take up roughly 1.4%. Sequencing input: memory CD4+ T cells sorted from blood. Subset in this sample: CD45RA-negative fraction. These receptors all stem from a man between 18 and 35 years old in good health.

The J gene is TRBJ2-5, the V gene TRBV13; D uncertain. Looked up from germline, CDR1 is PRHDT and CDR2 is FYEKMQ (reference sequence). V was shortened by 5 bases and J by 12 bases, with 13 bases between the two germline ends. The CDR3 contains 11 residues. The chain's CDR3 is CASSISRPKYF. DNA for the CDR3: TGTGCCAGCAGCATTTCGAGGCCTAAGTACTTC. Drawing the rest from reference TRBV13 and TRBJ2-5, the complete variable domain is AAGVIQSPRHLIKEKRETATLKCYPIPRHDTVYWYQQGPGQDPQFLISFYEKMQSDKGSIPDRFSAQQFSDYHSELNMSSLELGDSALYFCASSISRPKYFGPGTRLLVL.

The count of this clone is one. This CDR3 is CASSPSLTPPQETQYF. The CDR3 nucleotides are TGCGCCAGCAGCCCGAGCTTGACTCCACCTCAAGAGACCCAGTACTTC. The chain joins TRBV4-1 to TRBJ2-5, with unresolved D. Trimming took 4 bases from V and 2 from J, leaving 17 bases between them. Germline V CDR1 and CDR2: MGHRA, YSYEKL. The CDR3 is made up of 16 amino acids.

V and J are TRBV7-2 and TRBJ2-5; a possible D gene is TRBD2 (6 bases). This CDR3 spans 16 amino acids. Germline lookup yields CDR1 SGHTA and CDR2 FQGNSA. V lost 5 bases to trimming and J lost 1 base, with 17 bases between them. Here the CDR3 reads CASSLRLGLGQETQYF. The CDR3 region has the DNA TGTGCCAGCAGCCTCCGACTAGGTTTGGGCCAAGAGACCCAGTACTTC.

Remarks on this clone: The identical CDR3 is also encoded by other nucleotide sequences in the sample. This chain connects TRBV10-3 to TRBJ2-7, with 7 bases matching TRBD1. The CDR3 runs to 12 residues. The V gene end was trimmed by 10 bases and the J gene end by 3 bases; junction bases not matched to a gene: 6. Germline-derived CDR1 and CDR2 are ENHRY and SYGVKD. CDR3 coding DNA: TGTGCCACGGAGACAGGGAGCTACGAGCAGTACTTC. Translation gives CATETGSYEQYF.

Details on this clone: Within the sample, other DNA sequences also encode this same CDR3. The rearrangement uses TRBV29-1 and TRBJ2-1; maybe TRBD2 (6 bases). The CDR3 extends over 12 amino acids. Per germline, CDR1 SQVTM and CDR2 ANQGSEA. Trimming shortened V by 4 bases and J by 3 bases, and 7 bases separated the two germline ends. CDR3 residues: CSVGRGYNEQFF. In DNA form, the CDR3 reads TGCAGCGTTGGGAGGGGCTACAATGAGCAGTTCTTC.

The V and J genes are TRBV28 and TRBJ2-7; 9 bases fit TRBD2. CDR3 length: 13 amino acids. V was pared by 6 bases and J by 6 bases, with 6 bases of the junction left unmatched. Germline assignment: CDR1 MDHEN and CDR2 SYDVKM. CDR3 nucleotide sequence: TGTGCCAGCAGGGAGGGCGGGAGGGGCGAGCAGTACTTC. Protein: CASREGGRGEQYF.

The table lists this clone with a count of one. The chain uses TRBV5-4 and TRBJ1-6; no firm D call. CDR3 size: 14 residues. V dropped 0 bases and J dropped 7 bases, with 8 bases sitting between them. Germline CDR1 and CDR2: SGHNT and YYREEE (reference sequence). The CDR3 coding sequence is TGTGCCAGCAGCTTGGAAACTAAAAATTCACCCCTCCACTTT. Translated: CASSLETKNSPLHF. The full variable domain, its missing parts supplied by reference TRBV5-4 and TRBJ1-6, is ETGVTQSPTHLIKTRGQQVTLRCSSQSGHNTVSWYQQALGQGPQFIFQYYREEENGRGNFPPRFSGLQFPNYSSELNVNALELDDSALYLCASSLETKNSPLHFGNGTRLTVT.

CDR3 protein: CASSPGTGSFAIGQPQHF. CDR3 sequence (DNA): TGTGCCAGCAGCCCCGGGACAGGGAGTTTCGCGATCGGTCAGCCCCAGCATTTT. The chain joins TRBV7-2 to TRBJ1-5; 9 bases align to TRBD1. This CDR3 contains 18 residues. Germline V gives CDR1 SGHTA, CDR2 FQGNSA. V lost 5 bases, J lost 6 bases, and 17 bases stayed unmatched.

This clone was picked up a small number of times. The V gene is TRBV19, the J gene TRBJ2-7, with D possibly being TRBD1 or TRBD2 (5 bases each). V lost 6 bases and J 1 base, leaving 13 bases between the germline ends. Germline V CDR1 and CDR2: LNHDA, SQIVND (reference sequence). This CDR3 has 14 residues. CDR3: CASRGTPPSYEQYF. In DNA, the CDR3 is TGTGCCAGTAGGGGGACGCCGCCTTCCTACGAGCAGTACTTC. Complete variable domain (other parts from reference TRBV19 and TRBJ2-7): DGGITQSPKYLFRKEGQNVTLSCEQNLNHDAMYWYRQDPGQGLRLIYYSQIVNDFQKGDIAEGYSVSREKKESFPLTVTSAQKNPTAFYLCASRGTPPSYEQYFGPGTRLTVT.

The chain is built from TRBV29-1 and TRBJ2-3, with 8 bases fitting TRBD1. V lost 5 bases and J lost 0; bases outside the gene matches: 7. Germline lookup yields CDR1 SQVTM and CDR2 ANQGSEA. The CDR3 extends over 15 amino acids. Here the CDR3 reads CSVQLGQASTDTQYF. For the CDR3, the DNA is TGCAGCGTTCAATTGGGACAGGCTAGCACAGATACGCAGTATTTT.

This clone was counted between two and nine times. J is TRBJ2-7 and V is TRBV6-5; weak D call: TRBD1 (6 bases). Germline V gene sequence: CDR1 MNHEY, CDR2 SVGAGI. Trimming took 4 bases from V and 9 from J, leaving 16 bases between them. The length of the CDR3 is 13 residues. CDR3 nucleotide sequence: TGTGCCAGCAGTTCGACCCAGGGGCAGGGGCAGTACTTC. It codes for CASSSTQGQGQYF.

The genes are TRBV6-6 and TRBJ2-5; possibly TRBD1 for D (6 bases). Germline V gene lookup returns CDR1 MNHNY and CDR2 SVGAGI (reference sequence). V was shortened by 5 bases and J by 1 base, with 17 bases between the two germline ends. This CDR3 has 16 amino acids. CDR3 sequence (DNA): TGTGCCAGCAGTCAACCCCGGACAGACACCCAAGAGACCCAGTACTTC. Protein: CASSQPRTDTQETQYF.

The J gene is TRBJ2-3, the V gene TRBV5-1; 8 nucleotides match TRBD2. J was trimmed by 0 bases and V by 4 bases; bases with no gene match: 16. Germline CDR1 is SGHRS and CDR2 is YFSETQ. The CDR3 totals 19 residues. CDR3: CASSRDGVAGRTSTDTQYF. In nucleotides, the CDR3 is TGCGCCAGCAGCCGTGACGGAGTAGCGGGACGGACTAGCACAGATACGCAGTATTTT.

This clone has at least ten counts. The chain couples TRBV5-6 to TRBJ2-2, with no clear D. V was pared by 4 bases and J by 4 bases, with 14 bases between. Germline V CDR1 and CDR2: SGHDT, YYEEEE. CDR3 length: 15 amino acids. The CDR3: CASSDDPSPTGELFF. CDR3 sequence (DNA): TGTGCCAGCAGCGATGACCCCTCTCCCACCGGGGAGCTGTTTTTT. Looking up the rest from reference TRBV5-6 and TRBJ2-2 gives the full variable domain: DAGVTQSPTHLIKTRGQQVTLRCSPKSGHDTVSWYQQALGQGPQFIFQYYEEEERQRGNFPDRFSGHQFPNYSSELNVNALLLGDSALYLCASSDDPSPTGELFFGEGSRLTVL.

The chain is built from TRBV6-4 and TRBJ2-3; tentatively, D is TRBD1 or TRBD2 (5 bases each). In germline, CDR1 is MRHNA, CDR2 SNTAGT. V lost 5 bases and J lost 2, with 14 bases in between. The length of the CDR3 is 15 residues. Here the CDR3 DNA reads TGTGCCAGCAGTCGGGACGGCGCTCACACAGATACGCAGTATTTT. Protein product: CASSRDGAHTDTQYF.

The V and J genes are TRBV18 and TRBJ2-1, with D possibly TRBD2 on 6 matching bases. The CDR3 covers 17 residues. The ends were cut back, 3 bases at V and 4 bases at J, with 19 bases in the middle. Germline V gives CDR1 KGHSH, CDR2 LQKENI. CDR3 DNA: TGTGCCAGCTCACCTAAGGTACAGGCGGGACGATACAATGAGCAGTTCTTC. Its protein product is CASSPKVQAGRYNEQFF.

As concerns this clone: The same CDR3 arises from other DNA sequences in this sample as well. This chain connects TRBV2 to TRBJ1-5; 8 positions match TRBD1. The V gene end was trimmed by 4 bases and the J gene end by 1 base; junction bases not matched to a gene: 0. The germline V gene encodes CDR1 SNHLY and CDR2 FYNNEI. The CDR3 sequence is 14 residues long. This CDR3 reads CASSGTGSNQPQHF. Here the CDR3 DNA reads TGTGCCAGCAGTGGGACAGGGAGCAATCAGCCCCAGCATTTT. The full variable domain, with the rest looked up from reference TRBV2 and TRBJ1-5, is EPEVTQTPSHQVTQMGQEVILRCVPISNHLYFYWYRQILGQKVEFLVSFYNNEISEKSEIFDDQFSVERPDGSNFTLKIRSTKLEDSAMYFCASSGTGSNQPQHFGDGTRLSIL.

The gene calls are TRBV4-2 and TRBJ2-2; 7 bases align to TRBD2. This CDR3 comprises 17 residues. Germline CDR1 LGHNA, CDR2 YNFKEQ. With 2 bases clipped from V and 11 bases from J, the junction kept 17 bases outside the gene matches. In DNA, the CDR3 is TGTGCCAGCAGCCAAACGAGCTGGGGGGGTTGGGTAATCGAGCTGTTTTTT. Its protein product is CASSQTSWGGWVIELFF.

This rearrangement joins TRBV7-6 to TRBJ1-4, with D tentatively TRBD1 (6 bases). The CDR3 extends over 16 amino acids. V was pared by 4 bases and J by 0 bases, with 12 bases between. The germline gives CDR1 SGHVS, CDR2 FNYEAQ. Written as DNA, the CDR3 is TGTGCCAGCAGCTCGCAGGGGAGCTCAACTAATGAAAAACTGTTTTTT. It codes for CASSSQGSSTNEKLFF.

This sequence joins TRBV7-8 and TRBJ1-2; 8 nucleotides agree with TRBD1. Germline values: CDR1 SGHVS, CDR2 FQNEAQ. Germline trimming cut 2 bases from V and 6 bases from J; bases unmatched to any gene: 5. The CDR3 is made up of 14 amino acids. The CDR3 is CASSLRTGTDGYTF. The CDR3 nucleotides are TGTGCCAGCAGCTTAAGGACAGGGACGGATGGCTACACCTTC.

V is TRBV19 and J is TRBJ1-4, with D possibly being TRBD1 (6 bases). Trimming pared 9 bases from V and 0 bases from J, leaving 14 bases between. The CDR3 length is 15 residues. Germline V lookup: CDR1 LNHDA, CDR2 SQIVND (reference sequence). As DNA, the CDR3 is TGTGCCAGCACAGGGTTTGGTTCAACTAATGAAAAACTGTTTTTT. Its protein is CASTGFGSTNEKLFF.

DNA of the CDR3: TGTGCCAGCAGCTTAGCGTCCCAGAGCTCCTACGAGCAGTACTTC. This codes for CASSLASQSSYEQYF. The chain is built from TRBV11-2 and TRBJ2-7; unclear D gene. Germline lookup yields CDR1 SGHAT and CDR2 FQNNGV. The ends were cut back, 1 base at V and 0 bases at J, with 10 bases in the middle. The CDR3 is 15 residues long.

This clone was seen only once. The gene calls are TRBV6-4 and TRBJ2-7, with 7 bases aligning to TRBD2. Germline loops: CDR1 MRHNA, CDR2 SNTAGT. This CDR3 is 15 amino acids long. V lost 6 bases, J lost 2 bases, and 10 bases stayed unmatched. CDR3 protein: CASRGLAGDPYEQYF. The CDR3 DNA sequence: TGTGCCAGCAGGGGGTTGGCGGGAGACCCCTACGAGCAGTACTTC.

The chain links TRBV2 to TRBJ2-7, with D possibly TRBD1 on 5 matching bases. V shed 4 bases and J shed 2 bases, with 9 bases lying between them. Germline V gene sequence: CDR1 SNHLY, CDR2 FYNNEI. The CDR3 runs 13 residues. This CDR3 is CASSVRQPYEQYF. The CDR3 DNA follows: TGTGCCAGCAGTGTTAGACAGCCCTACGAGCAGTACTTC.

V is TRBV28 and J is TRBJ1-1; D is undetermined. The CDR3 is made up of 15 amino acids. Germline V gene sequence: CDR1 MDHEN, CDR2 SYDVKM. V gave up 2 bases and J gave up 1 base, with 11 bases separating them. CDR3 in DNA: TGTGCCAGCAGTTTAAGGGCGGTTCCGAACACTGAAGCTTTCTTT. Protein: CASSLRAVPNTEAFF. Variable domain in full (rest from reference TRBV28 and TRBJ1-1): DVKVTQSSRYLVKRTGEKVFLECVQDMDHENMFWYRQDPGLGLRLIYFSYDVKMKEKGDIPEGYSVSREKKERFSLILESASTNQTSMYLCASSLRAVPNTEAFFGQGTRLTVV.

This clone was detected only a few times. J is TRBJ2-7 and V is TRBV6-1, with a possible D match to TRBD2 (6 bases). CDR3 length: 13 residues. The germline V gene has CDR1 MNHNS and CDR2 SASEGT. The V and J ends lost 2 bases and 4 bases respectively, with 9 bases between them. The CDR3 here is CASSERERYEQYF. CDR3 sequence (DNA): TGTGCCAGCAGTGAACGGGAGAGGTACGAGCAGTACTTC.